Described below is a single T cell receptor (beta chain) sequence and its context. The antigen it recognizes is unknown. One base away there is no much larger clone; base qualities are not given. The data are from a study of radiotherapy plus CTLA-4 blockade in lung cancer (dated by TCRdb to between 2017 and 2018). Some background on the complete study: Objective responses occurred in about 20% of enrolled patients, and around 29% achieved disease control. On the study overall, not on this receptor specifically: After treatment with radiotherapy and ipilimumab, TCR clones that originated in tumors expanded in peripheral blood. The strongest predictors of response, as reported, were early dynamic changes in blood T cell clones along with a rise in serum interferon-beta after radiation.

In this study, focal radiation therapy paired with CTLA-4 blockade (ipilimumab) was tested in patients who had chemo-refractory metastatic non-small-cell lung cancer. Libraries were prepared through the immunoSEQ multiplex PCR assay. The table comes from immuneACCESS by way of TCRdb, which keeps in-frame sequences with V and J called. Part of the clones is missing from these tables; in studies checked, under half for an unresolved V gene and the rest for unknown reasons. Across this sample there are 70,000 to 90,000 clones, with 84% seen only once. The biggest ten clones account for approximately 0.79% of the sample. As encoded in the germline V gene (reference sequence), CDR1 is SGHKS while CDR2 is YYEKEE. The junction carries 2 bases between V and J, which are trimmed by 0 bases and 1 base respectively. The CDR3 covers 13 residues, taking in both the cysteine and the phenylalanine. The kept DNA is CDR3 alone, 39 bases in frame from the first base.

This TCR was recovered from a human donor with non-small cell lung cancer who had stable disease on radiotherapy plus ipilimumab. This chain is built from TRBV5-5 and TRBJ1-5; no D segment can be confidently identified. The sequencing here drew on peripheral blood, taken from a patient treated with radiotherapy plus ipilimumab. The DNA reads TGTGCCAGCAGCTTGGGAAGCAATCAGCCCCAGCATTTT. Translated, this gives CASSLGSNQPQHF.